This note documents a single T cell receptor beta chain sequence. Which antigen it targets is not known. No quality values exist for individual bases; no much larger clone is one base distant. The collaborating institutions used their own protocols to collect whole blood in K2EDTA tubes. For TCRbeta analysis, collaborators shipped samples as frozen whole blood, isolated PBMCs, or DNA extracted from either of those sample types. Its CDR3 holds 14 amino acids, cysteine through phenylalanine. Only the CDR3 region is kept as DNA, spanning 42 bases read in frame from base 1. CDR1 is given as SGDLS and CDR2 as YYNGEE, both from the germline V gene. V loses 1 base, J loses 5 bases, and the germline ends lie 12 bases apart. TCRbeta CDR3 regions were amplified from genomic DNA by means of the immunoSEQ Assay, a bias-controlled multiplex PCR. The published analysis was carried out like this. The number of nucleated cells in each sample was estimated from the amplification of reference gene primers within the assay. Sequence reads were collapsed and filtered to measure the absolute abundance of every unique TCRbeta CDR3 rearrangement. For each sample, productive Simpson clonality was calculated by taking the square root of Simpson's diversity index across productive rearrangements. TCRdb re-hosts the immuneACCESS table, in-frame sequences only. Its copies lack some clones; in the studies checked, an unresolved V gene accounts for under half of them, and the cause for the rest is not known. The DNA was the basis for D and trimming; V, J and clone size are from that table. Present in this sample are 40,000 to 50,000 clones, 81% of which were seen just once. The ten largest clones capture over 30% of the sample.

This sample stems from a study of blood T cell repertoires in COVID-19 (TCRdb year 2020). For the study in its entirety: Samples covering the acute and convalescent phases of COVID-19 were provided by collaborators in the United States, Italy and Spain. Nearly every sample came with metadata listing a de-identified subject ID, COVID-19 status, age in years and sex. Where available, HLA class I and class II types were taken from metadata supplied by the sample provider and were not determined by assay-based typing. Deeply sampled blood TCRbeta repertoires from subjects exposed to, actively infected with, or recovered from COVID-19 were included in the dataset. Samples were obtained from the ongoing ImmuneRACE study (first 160 participants) and from approximately 1,200 subjects provided by 6 global collaborators. The repertoires were released in a freely available public database meant as a resource for research on the immune response to SARS-CoV-2. The material from the prospective study consisted of cDNA or gDNA derived from T cells, B-cell-depleted T cells, or PBMCs.

What the authors observed across the whole study: Clinical and demographic metadata were provided uncurated, with the amount varying by source and participant.

This receptor was taken from a middle-aged man with active or convalescent COVID-19. The rearranged chain carries TRBV9 and TRBJ1-1, with no reliable assignment of the D segment. The source material was peripheral blood. The CDR3 protein: CASSVSAGGTEAFF. The nucleotides read TGTGCCAGCAGCGTAAGCGCGGGAGGAACTGAAGCTTTCTTT.